These 28 T cell receptor beta chains share one sample of origin, sequenced in a study of blood T cell repertoires in COVID-19. This table comes from immunoSEQ multiplex PCR, and its TCRdb copy is limited to in-frame clones, with some not included. The repertoire holds some 300,000 clones, with 86% as singletons. The sample taken for sequencing was peripheral blood. Receptors were obtained from a woman in her seventies with COVID-19, enrolled during active disease.

The rearrangement joins TRBV4-3 to TRBJ1-3, with a tentative D call TRBD1 (5 bases). The CDR3 length is 16 residues. CDR1 and CDR2 (germline): LGHNA, YSLEER. Trimming cost V 0 bases and J 2 bases, with 11 bases left between them. As DNA, the CDR3 is TGCGCCAGCAGCCAAGAAGGGGCGGGGACTGGAAACACCATATATTTT. Residues: CASSQEGAGTGNTIYF.

Only one count was recorded for this clone. The gene calls are TRBV27 and TRBJ2-7; perhaps TRBD1 as D (6 bases). Germline assignment: CDR1 MNHEY and CDR2 SMNVEV (reference sequence). The V and J ends lost 3 bases and 3 bases respectively, with 9 bases between them. The CDR3 is made up of 13 amino acids. In nucleotides, the CDR3 is TGTGCCAGCAGTTTCGGCAGGGGCTACGAGCAGTACTTC. The encoded protein is CASSFGRGYEQYF.

This sequence joins TRBV6-5 and TRBJ1-2; D gene uncertain. The germline CDR1 and CDR2 sequences are MNHEY and SVGAGI. The CDR3 is 14 residues long. V was pared by 5 bases and J by 7 bases, with 17 bases between. The CDR3 DNA is TGTGCCAGCAGTCCCGCGGAACGGGTTATTGGCTACACCTTC. It encodes CASSPAERVIGYTF.

The chain joins TRBV7-2 to TRBJ1-2; tentative D call: TRBD1 (5 bases). Germline V gene data show CDR1 as SGHTA and CDR2 as FQGNSA. V was trimmed by 6 bases and J by 0 bases, leaving 11 bases between them. CDR3 length: 14 amino acids. CDR3: CASRSGGANYGYTF. The CDR3 DNA follows: TGTGCCAGCAGGTCTGGGGGGGCTAACTATGGCTACACCTTC.

The V gene is TRBV5-1, the J gene TRBJ2-7; tentatively, D is TRBD1 (6 bases). Trimming removed 3 bases from V and 4 bases from J, with 17 bases in between. CDR1 is SGHRS and CDR2 is YFSETQ in the germline V gene. This CDR3 region has 15 residues. CDR3 in amino acids: CASSWGQGDGYEQYF. The DNA for the CDR3 is TGCGCCAGCAGCTGGGGGCAGGGAGACGGGTACGAGCAGTACTTC.

J is TRBJ2-7 and V is TRBV5-6; 8 nucleotides match TRBD1. The junction had 1 base not matched to a gene; V was cut back by 3 bases and J by 2 bases. CDR1 is SGHDT, CDR2 YYEEEE, per germline. The CDR3 loop spans 13 amino acids. The CDR3 is CASSWDRTYEQYF. The CDR3 bases are TGTGCCAGCAGCTGGGACAGGACCTACGAGCAGTACTTC.

The chain has TRBV5-1 and TRBJ1-5; no clear D gene. Germline CDR1 reads SGHRS; CDR2 reads YFSETQ. Trimming cost V 5 bases and J 2 bases, with 11 bases left between them. The CDR3 is 14 residues long. CDR3 bases: TGCGCCAGCAGTCGCGGGGAGGGCAATCAGCCCCAGCATTTT. Amino acids: CASSRGEGNQPQHF.

Notes on this clone: One base away lies a much larger clone, so this may be a sequencing read error. Distinct nucleotide sequences in the sample also encode this CDR3. V and J are TRBV28 and TRBJ2-2, with D perhaps matching TRBD2 (6 bases). V lost 6 bases and J 5 bases, leaving 7 bases between the germline ends. The CDR3 is 12 amino acids. Germline V gene data show CDR1 as MDHEN and CDR2 as SYDVKM. The CDR3 DNA reads TGTGCCAGCAGCCGGGGGACCGGGGAGCTGTTTTTT. Protein product: CASSRGTGELFF.

V gene TRBV9 combines with J gene TRBJ2-7; D may be TRBD2 (5 bases). CDR1 is SGDLS, CDR2 YYNGEE, per germline. With 0 bases removed from V and 3 bases from J, the gap between germline ends came to 13 bases. This CDR3 comprises 15 residues. The CDR3 DNA reads as TGTGCCAGCAGCGTAGCCTCCGGGGTAGGCTACGAGCAGTACTTC. Its translation is CASSVASGVGYEQYF.

J is TRBJ2-7 and V is TRBV6-2 or TRBV6-3; D is possibly TRBD2 (5 bases). Looked up from germline, CDR1 is MNHEY and CDR2 is SVGEGT. The V end was cut by 6 bases, the J end by 3 bases, with 12 bases between. The length of the CDR3 is 13 residues. CDR3 sequence: CASSRGLNYEQYF. Here the CDR3 DNA reads TGTGCCAGCAGCCGAGGACTGAACTACGAGCAGTACTTC.

This clone came up a few times. The genes are TRBV5-4 and TRBJ2-2; unclear D gene. Trimming cost V 3 bases and J 2 bases, with 11 bases left between them. The CDR3 extends over 15 amino acids. Germline V CDR1 and CDR2: SGHNT, YYREEE (reference sequence). In nucleotides, the CDR3 is TGTGCCAGCAGCTCGGTTCAGGTCAACACCGGGGAGCTGTTTTTT. Amino acids: CASSSVQVNTGELFF.

The chain uses TRBV28 and TRBJ2-3, with 8 bases lining up with TRBD2. This CDR3 has 15 residues. V lost 2 bases and J lost 1; bases outside the gene matches: 2. Germline V gene data show CDR1 as MDHEN and CDR2 as SYDVKM. CDR3 DNA: TGTGCCAGCAGTTTAAGGCGGGGGGGCACAGATACGCAGTATTTT. Translation: CASSLRRGGTDTQYF.

This chain links TRBV30 with TRBJ1-2, with D tentatively TRBD1 (6 bases). Germline V CDR1 and CDR2: GTSNPN, SVGIG (reference sequence). The ends were cut back, 4 bases at V and 6 bases at J, with 12 bases in the middle. The CDR3 consists of 12 residues. CDR3: CAWNPGTHGYTF. CDR3 nucleotides: TGTGCCTGGAATCCGGGGACACATGGCTACACCTTC.

This clone was counted between two and nine times. The chain joins TRBV21-1 to TRBJ1-1; the table's TRBD1 call for D was not verified on the DNA. TRBV21-1 is marked as a pseudogene. The CDR3 runs 15 residues. The CDR3 region has the DNA TGTGCCAGCAGCAAAGATGGCAGGGGTGGCACTGAAGCTTTCTTT. Its translation: CASSKDGRGGTEAFF.

The rearrangement joins TRBV27 to TRBJ2-7, with D possibly being TRBD1 (5 bases). Germline V CDR1 and CDR2: MNHEY, SMNVEV (reference sequence). The CDR3 loop spans 15 amino acids. Trimming removed 3 bases from V and 0 bases from J, with 12 bases in between. The DNA for the CDR3 is TGTGCCAGCAGTTTTAAGGGGCTGATCTCCTACGAGCAGTACTTC. Its translation: CASSFKGLISYEQYF.

J is TRBJ1-1 and V is TRBV27; the D is unclear. The CDR3 totals 12 residues. V lost 6 bases and J 2 bases, leaving 7 bases between the germline ends. CDR1 MNHEY and CDR2 SMNVEV come from the germline V gene (reference sequence). The CDR3 sequence is CASSRFNTEAFF. The CDR3 bases are TGTGCCAGCAGCAGATTTAACACTGAAGCTTTCTTT.

The rearrangement joins TRBV5-6 to TRBJ1-2; D not certain. The CDR3 runs 13 residues. Trimming stripped 4 bases from V and 4 bases from J, with 11 bases between. Per the germline V gene, CDR1 is SGHDT and CDR2 is YYEEEE. The CDR3 DNA reads as TGTGCCAGCAGCAAGTCCGCGGCCTATGGCTACACCTTC. This gives the protein CASSKSAAYGYTF.

This clone was found once. The chain has TRBV2 and TRBJ2-5; no firm D call. The CDR3 covers 12 residues. Per germline, CDR1 SNHLY and CDR2 FYNNEI. V was shortened by 7 bases and J by 5 bases, with 11 bases between the two germline ends. In DNA, the CDR3 is TGTGCCAGCACTAAAGGCGGTGAGACCCAGTACTTC. Protein sequence: CASTKGGETQYF.

This rearrangement joins TRBV4-2 to TRBJ1-2; tentatively, D is TRBD1 (6 bases). Germline loops: CDR1 LGHNA, CDR2 YNFKEQ. The CDR3 has 15 amino acids. The ends were cut back, 1 base at V and 2 bases at J, with 11 bases in the middle. Written as DNA, the CDR3 is TGTGCCAGCAGCCAAGCTGGACAGACAAACTATGGCTACACCTTC. Amino acid sequence: CASSQAGQTNYGYTF.

The J gene is TRBJ2-1, the V gene TRBV19; 8 bases are shared with TRBD2. The CDR3 has 14 amino acids. Germline V gene sequence: CDR1 LNHDA, CDR2 SQIVND (reference sequence). V trimming: 5 bases; J trimming: 4 bases; junction bases outside the gene matches: 4. CDR3 DNA sequence: TGTGCCAGTAGTCGGGGGGGCAAGTACAATGAGCAGTTCTTC. Protein sequence: CASSRGGKYNEQFF.

The chain has TRBV24-1 and TRBJ2-1; TRBD2 agrees at 9 bases. The CDR3 has 17 residues. Germline assignment: CDR1 KGHDR and CDR2 SFDVKD. V lost 3 bases to trimming and J lost 5 bases; unmatched junction nucleotides: 10. This CDR3 reads CATSDKRGAPGDNEQFF. As DNA, the CDR3 is TGTGCCACCAGTGATAAGCGGGGGGCCCCCGGGGACAATGAGCAGTTCTTC.

The J gene is TRBJ2-3, the V gene TRBV7-9, with a weak D call TRBD2 (5 bases). V lost 2 bases and J 3 bases, leaving 15 bases between the germline ends. Per germline, CDR1 SEHNR and CDR2 FQNEAQ (reference sequence). The CDR3 contains 16 residues. This CDR3 reads CASSLSEGIRTDTQYF. The CDR3 DNA reads TGTGCCAGCAGCTTAAGCGAGGGAATTAGAACAGATACGCAGTATTTT. The whole variable domain, filled in from reference TRBV7-9 and TRBJ2-3, reads DTGVSQNPRHKITKRGQNVTFRCDPISEHNRLYWYRQTLGQGPEFLTYFQNEAQLEKSRLLSDRFSAERPKGSFSTLEIQRTEQGDSAMYLCASSLSEGIRTDTQYFGPGTRLTVL.

The V gene is TRBV4-1, the J gene TRBJ1-2; D not certain. CDR1 and CDR2 (germline): MGHRA, YSYEKL. This CDR3 is built from 14 residues. Trimming removed 0 bases at V and 8 bases at J, with 13 bases between. DNA for the CDR3: TGCGCCAGCAGCCAAGAAGGAGAGAGGAGGGGCTACACCTTC. Translating it yields CASSQEGERRGYTF.

The rearrangement links TRBV5-1 to TRBJ2-7; D is ambiguous. V lost 1 base, J lost 5 bases, and 16 bases lay in between. The CDR3 is 15 amino acids. In germline, CDR1 is SGHRS, CDR2 YFSETQ. The CDR3 DNA reads as TGCGCCAGCAGCTTGTACACAGCCTCTCCTAACGAGCAGTACTTC. Amino acids: CASSLYTASPNEQYF.

The genes are TRBV10-3 and TRBJ1-5; tentative D call: TRBD1 (6 bases). CDR1 and CDR2 from the germline V gene are ENHRY and SYGVKD. Trimming stripped 4 bases from V and 6 bases from J, with 13 bases between. CDR3 length: 14 residues. CDR3: CAISGGGGAQPQHF. CDR3 DNA sequence: TGTGCCATCAGTGGAGGTGGGGGGGCTCAGCCCCAGCATTTT.

The genes are TRBV5-1 and TRBJ2-3; TRBD2 matches at 10 bases. The CDR3 sequence is 14 residues long. With V trimmed by 2 bases and J by 5 bases, 2 bases remained unmatched. CDR1 SGHRS and CDR2 YFSETQ come from the germline V gene. CDR3 in amino acids: CASSFSGGIDTQYF. The DNA for the CDR3 is TGCGCCAGCAGCTTTAGCGGGGGGATAGATACGCAGTATTTT.

This clone showed up just a few times. V usage is TRBV3-1 (or the pseudogene TRBV3-2) and J usage is TRBJ2-7, with 8 bases matching TRBD2. Germline CDR1 reads LGHDT; CDR2 reads YNNKEL (reference sequence). The CDR3 loop spans 15 amino acids. The V and J ends lost 0 bases and 2 bases, in that order; junction bases with no gene match: 3. The CDR3 DNA follows: TGTGCCAGCAGCCAAGAGCTAGCGGGTGCCTACGAGCAGTACTTC. Translating it yields CASSQELAGAYEQYF.

This clone came up once. This chain connects TRBV6-5 to TRBJ1-2; 7 bases fit TRBD1. The CDR3 spans 13 residues. Germline V gene data show CDR1 as MNHEY and CDR2 as SVGAGI. The V and J ends lost 10 bases and 4 bases, in that order; junction bases with no gene match: 9. CDR3 loop: CATEGQSLYGYTF. DNA for the CDR3: TGTGCCACAGAGGGACAGTCACTCTATGGCTACACCTTC.